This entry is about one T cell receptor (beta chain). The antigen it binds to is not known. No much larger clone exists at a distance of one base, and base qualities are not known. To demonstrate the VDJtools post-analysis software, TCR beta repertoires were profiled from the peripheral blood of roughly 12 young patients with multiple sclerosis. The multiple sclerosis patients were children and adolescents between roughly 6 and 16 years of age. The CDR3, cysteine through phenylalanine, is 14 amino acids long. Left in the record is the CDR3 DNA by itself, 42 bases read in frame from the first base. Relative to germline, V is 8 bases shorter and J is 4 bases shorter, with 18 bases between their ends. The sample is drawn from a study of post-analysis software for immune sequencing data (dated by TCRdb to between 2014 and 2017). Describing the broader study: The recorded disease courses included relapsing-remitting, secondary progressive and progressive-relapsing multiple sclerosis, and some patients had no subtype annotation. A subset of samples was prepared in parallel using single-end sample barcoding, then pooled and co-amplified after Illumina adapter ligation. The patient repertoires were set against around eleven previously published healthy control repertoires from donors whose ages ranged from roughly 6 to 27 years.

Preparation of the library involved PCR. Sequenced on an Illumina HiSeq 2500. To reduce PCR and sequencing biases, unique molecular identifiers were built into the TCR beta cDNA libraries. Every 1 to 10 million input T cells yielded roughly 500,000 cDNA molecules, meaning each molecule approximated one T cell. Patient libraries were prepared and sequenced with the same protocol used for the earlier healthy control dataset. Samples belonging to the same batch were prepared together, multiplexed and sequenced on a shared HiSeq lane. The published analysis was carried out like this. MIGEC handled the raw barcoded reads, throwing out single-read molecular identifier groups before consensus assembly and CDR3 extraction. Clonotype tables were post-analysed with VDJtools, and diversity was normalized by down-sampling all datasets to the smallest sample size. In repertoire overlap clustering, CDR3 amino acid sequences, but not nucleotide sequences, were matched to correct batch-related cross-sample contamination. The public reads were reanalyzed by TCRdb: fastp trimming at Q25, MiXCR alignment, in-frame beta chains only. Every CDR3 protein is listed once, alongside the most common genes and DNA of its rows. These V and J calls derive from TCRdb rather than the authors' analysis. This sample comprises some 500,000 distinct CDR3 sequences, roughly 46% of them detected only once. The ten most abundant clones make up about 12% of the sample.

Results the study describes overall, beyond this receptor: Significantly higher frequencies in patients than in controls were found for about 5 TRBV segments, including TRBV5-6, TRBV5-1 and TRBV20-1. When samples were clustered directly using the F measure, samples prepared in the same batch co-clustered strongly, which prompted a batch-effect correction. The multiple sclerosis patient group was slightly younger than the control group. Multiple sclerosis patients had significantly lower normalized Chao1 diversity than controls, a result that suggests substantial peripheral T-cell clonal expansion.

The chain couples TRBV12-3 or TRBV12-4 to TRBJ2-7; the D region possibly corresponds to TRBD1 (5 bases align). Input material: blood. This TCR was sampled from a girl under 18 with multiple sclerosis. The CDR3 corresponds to CASGAPSLAYEQYF. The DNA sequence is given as TGTGCCAGCGGGGCACCTTCGCTTGCGTACGAGCAGTACTTC.